This is a list of T cell receptor beta chains from one sample in a study of technical replicates of blood from several donors. The assay was immunoSEQ multiplex PCR, and TCRdb's table has in-frame clones only and misses some. The sample lists 70,000 to 85,000 clones; 97% were seen once. The source material was T cells isolated from PBMCs. The receptors were gathered from a human donor in good health. Both conserved end residues are part of each CDR3. Fields, in order: D gene, clone size, J gene, V gene, CDR3 DNA, CDR3 protein. D genes are given only for firm matches. Rows may omit the clone size; those that give it use once, few, many or a size class.

d_call: TRBD2
clone_size: NA
j_call: TRBJ2-2
v_call: TRBV4-1
cdr3_nt: TGCGCCAGCAGCCAAACCCCTAGCGGGAGGGTTACGAACGGGGAGCTGTTTTTT
cdr3_aa: CASSQTPSGRVTNGELFF

d_call: TRBD1
clone_size: NA
j_call: TRBJ2-2
v_call: TRBV4-1
cdr3_nt: TGCGCCAGCAGCCGGGACAGGGGGGCAGGCGGGGAGCTGTTTTTT
cdr3_aa: CASSRDRGAGGELFF

d_call: TRBD2
clone_size: NA
j_call: TRBJ2-3
v_call: TRBV11-3
cdr3_nt: TGTGCCAGTTCACCCTCCCGGGGGGGTCTATATACGCAGTATTTT
cdr3_aa: CASSPSRGGLYTQYF

d_call: TRBD1
clone_size: NA
j_call: TRBJ2-7
v_call: TRBV28
cdr3_nt: TGTGCCAGCAGTTTCGGGACAGGAGTCTACGAGCAGTACTTC
cdr3_aa: CASSFGTGVYEQYF

d_call: NA
clone_size: NA
j_call: TRBJ2-3
v_call: TRBV11-2
cdr3_nt: TGTGCCAGTAGCTTAGATCAGAGGGCCACAGATACGCAGTATTTT
cdr3_aa: CASSLDQRATDTQYF

d_call: NA
clone_size: NA
j_call: TRBJ1-2
v_call: TRBV5-4
cdr3_nt: TGTGCCAGCAGCCGGGATCAGCCCTATGGCTACACCTTC
cdr3_aa: CASSRDQPYGYTF

d_call: NA
clone_size: NA
j_call: TRBJ2-1
v_call: TRBV28
cdr3_nt: TGTGCCAGCAGTGAACCGGCGGGACCTTACAATGAGCAGTTCTTC
cdr3_aa: CASSEPAGPYNEQFF

d_call: TRBD1
clone_size: NA
j_call: TRBJ1-2
v_call: TRBV9
cdr3_nt: TGTGCCAGCAGCTCTGACAGGGGGCGGACAGGCTACACCTTC
cdr3_aa: CASSSDRGRTGYTF

d_call: NA
clone_size: once
j_call: TRBJ2-7
v_call: TRBV2
cdr3_nt: TGTGCCAGCAGTGAAGGACCCCAGGGAAAGGGGTACTTC
cdr3_aa: CASSEGPQGKGYF

d_call: NA
clone_size: NA
j_call: TRBJ1-2
v_call: TRBV28
cdr3_nt: TGTGCCAGCAGTTTCCCACCGGGGGGCTACACCTTC
cdr3_aa: CASSFPPGGYTF

d_call: TRBD2
clone_size: NA
j_call: TRBJ2-5
v_call: TRBV27
cdr3_nt: TGTGCCAGCAGTTTGGTCCCGGGGGGAGAGACCCAGTACTTC
cdr3_aa: CASSLVPGGETQYF

d_call: TRBD1
clone_size: once
j_call: TRBJ2-7
v_call: TRBV28
cdr3_nt: TGTGCCAGCAGTCCACCACAGGGGAGCTCCTACGAGCAGTACTTC
cdr3_aa: CASSPPQGSSYEQYF

d_call: TRBD1
clone_size: NA
j_call: TRBJ2-5
v_call: TRBV28
cdr3_nt: TGTGCCAGCAGTTTGGCTTCGGGACAGGGGCGGGAGACCCAGTACTTC
cdr3_aa: CASSLASGQGRETQYF

d_call: NA
clone_size: NA
j_call: TRBJ1-2
v_call: TRBV6-5
cdr3_nt: TGTGCCAGCAGTTACTCCGGTCCCTCAGGGGCCATTGGCTACACCTTC
cdr3_aa: CASSYSGPSGAIGYTF

d_call: NA
clone_size: NA
j_call: TRBJ2-7
v_call: TRBV7-8
cdr3_nt: TGTGCCAGCAGCTCCCGACCCTCGGGCTACGAGCAGTACTTC
cdr3_aa: CASSSRPSGYEQYF

d_call: TRBD1
clone_size: NA
j_call: TRBJ1-1
v_call: TRBV19
cdr3_nt: TGTGCCAGTAGCCGTACAGGGGAAGGTGTCACTGAAGCTTTCTTT
cdr3_aa: CASSRTGEGVTEAFF

d_call: TRBD1
clone_size: NA
j_call: TRBJ1-5
v_call: TRBV2
cdr3_nt: TGTGCCAGCAGCGCTCTGGACAGGGTTAGCAATCAGCCCCAGCATTTT
cdr3_aa: CASSALDRVSNQPQHF

d_call: TRBD1
clone_size: NA
j_call: TRBJ1-6
v_call: TRBV6-1
cdr3_nt: TGTGCCAGCAGTGAAAATCCGGACAGGAATTCACCCCTCCACTTT
cdr3_aa: CASSENPDRNSPLHF

d_call: NA
clone_size: NA
j_call: TRBJ2-2
v_call: TRBV5-5
cdr3_nt: TGTGCCAGCAGCCCCCGAGGTACCTGGTCGACCGGGGAGCTGTTTTTT
cdr3_aa: CASSPRGTWSTGELFF

d_call: NA
clone_size: NA
j_call: TRBJ2-1
v_call: TRBV2
cdr3_nt: TGTGCCAGCAGTCCCGACAGGAGCTCCTACAATGAGCAGTTCTTC
cdr3_aa: CASSPDRSSYNEQFF

d_call: NA
clone_size: NA
j_call: TRBJ2-4
v_call: TRBV28
cdr3_nt: TGTGCCAGCAGTTCGGGGGAAGTAGCCAAAAACATTCAGTACTTC
cdr3_aa: CASSSGEVAKNIQYF

d_call: NA
clone_size: NA
j_call: TRBJ2-7
v_call: TRBV2
cdr3_nt: TGTGCCAGCAGGTCAGGGGACGACGAGCAGTACTTC
cdr3_aa: CASRSGDDEQYF

d_call: NA
clone_size: once
j_call: TRBJ2-7
v_call: TRBV6-1
cdr3_nt: TGTGCCAGCAATGCGCGGGGATTGGTGGACGAGCAGTACTTC
cdr3_aa: CASNARGLVDEQYF

d_call: TRBD2
clone_size: NA
j_call: TRBJ2-1
v_call: TRBV7-3
cdr3_nt: TGTGCCAGCAGCTTATCCCCCCCGGGACTAGCATACAATGAGCAGTTCTTC
cdr3_aa: CASSLSPPGLAYNEQFF

d_call: NA
clone_size: NA
j_call: TRBJ1-2
v_call: TRBV5-4
cdr3_nt: TGTGCCAGCAGCCGAGGTGGGGGGGACTATGGCTACACCTTC
cdr3_aa: CASSRGGGDYGYTF

d_call: TRBD1
clone_size: NA
j_call: TRBJ1-5
v_call: TRBV19
cdr3_nt: TGTGCCACCCAGGGGGTGGACAATCAGCCCCAGCATTTT
cdr3_aa: CATQGVDNQPQHF

d_call: NA
clone_size: once
j_call: TRBJ1-1
v_call: TRBV5-1
cdr3_nt: TGCGCCAGCAGCTTGTCGCCAGGGTTGGGCACTGAAGCTTTCTTT
cdr3_aa: CASSLSPGLGTEAFF

d_call: NA
clone_size: once
j_call: TRBJ2-7
v_call: TRBV10-2
cdr3_nt: TGCGCCAGCAGTGAGAGGGCGGGCTCACACTACGAGCAGTACTTC
cdr3_aa: CASSERAGSHYEQYF

d_call: NA
clone_size: NA
j_call: TRBJ2-1
v_call: TRBV4-1
cdr3_nt: TGCGCCAGCAGCCAACCGACAGGGAGGAATGAGCAGTTCTTC
cdr3_aa: CASSQPTGRNEQFF

d_call: TRBD2
clone_size: NA
j_call: TRBJ2-3
v_call: TRBV5-4
cdr3_nt: TGTGCCAGCAGCTTGACTAGCGGGAGGGGTTCAGATACGCAGTATTTT
cdr3_aa: CASSLTSGRGSDTQYF

d_call: NA
clone_size: once
j_call: TRBJ2-2
v_call: TRBV29-1
cdr3_nt: TGCAGCGTTGATGGCACCCGATCGAACACCGGGGAGCTGTTTTTT
cdr3_aa: CSVDGTRSNTGELFF

d_call: NA
clone_size: NA
j_call: TRBJ1-1
v_call: TRBV18
cdr3_nt: TGTGCCAGCTCATATCAGGGGAACACTGAAGCTTTCTTT
cdr3_aa: CASSYQGNTEAFF

d_call: NA
clone_size: NA
j_call: TRBJ1-5
v_call: TRBV28
cdr3_nt: TGTGCCAGCAGCTCCAGGCAGCCCCAGCATTTT
cdr3_aa: CASSSRQPQHF

d_call: NA
clone_size: once
j_call: TRBJ2-2
v_call: TRBV7-9
cdr3_nt: TGTGCCAGCAGCTTAGTGGCAGTAGCCACGAACACCGGGGAGCTGTTTTTT
cdr3_aa: CASSLVAVATNTGELFF

d_call: TRBD1
clone_size: NA
j_call: TRBJ2-3
v_call: TRBV7-7
cdr3_nt: TGTGCTAGCAGCCCGGACAGGGGGCACGCAGATACGCAGTATTTT
cdr3_aa: CASSPDRGHADTQYF

d_call: TRBD1
clone_size: NA
j_call: TRBJ1-5
v_call: TRBV4-1
cdr3_nt: TGCGCCAGCAGCCAAGTCAGGGGGCGAAATCAGCCCCAGCATTTT
cdr3_aa: CASSQVRGRNQPQHF

d_call: NA
clone_size: NA
j_call: TRBJ1-1
v_call: TRBV7-2
cdr3_nt: TGTGCCAGCAGCTTAGAACAGACAAACACTGAAGCTTTCTTT
cdr3_aa: CASSLEQTNTEAFF

d_call: NA
clone_size: NA
j_call: TRBJ2-3
v_call: TRBV5-1
cdr3_nt: TGCGCCAGCAGCTTGCAACCCCTACCCACAGATACGCAGTATTTT
cdr3_aa: CASSLQPLPTDTQYF

d_call: TRBD2
clone_size: NA
j_call: TRBJ2-3
v_call: TRBV6-5
cdr3_nt: TGTGCCAGCAGTTACTCGACTAGCGGGACGTCAGATACGCAGTATTTT
cdr3_aa: CASSYSTSGTSDTQYF

d_call: TRBD1
clone_size: NA
j_call: TRBJ2-7
v_call: TRBV6-5
cdr3_nt: TGTGCCAGCAGTTACCTTTTGACAGGGGACTTCGACGAGCAGTACTTC
cdr3_aa: CASSYLLTGDFDEQYF

d_call: NA
clone_size: NA
j_call: TRBJ1-3
v_call: TRBV2
cdr3_nt: TGTGCCAGCAGTGGGGGGCGCGGAGGAAACACCATATATTTT
cdr3_aa: CASSGGRGGNTIYF

d_call: NA
clone_size: NA
j_call: TRBJ2-5
v_call: TRBV30
cdr3_nt: TGTGCCTGGAATTCAGGGGTTGAAGAGACCCAGTACTTC
cdr3_aa: CAWNSGVEETQYF

d_call: NA
clone_size: once
j_call: TRBJ1-5
v_call: TRBV4-1
cdr3_nt: TGCGCCAGCAGCCAAGAACCAGGGGCGACGAGTCAGCCCCAGCATTTT
cdr3_aa: CASSQEPGATSQPQHF

d_call: NA
clone_size: once
j_call: TRBJ2-3
v_call: TRBV7-9
cdr3_nt: TGTGCCAGCAGCCCGGCCGAGGCCACAGATACGCAGTATTTT
cdr3_aa: CASSPAEATDTQYF

d_call: TRBD2
clone_size: once
j_call: TRBJ2-3
v_call: TRBV29-1
cdr3_nt: TGCAGCATTAGCGGGACTAGCACAGATACGCAGTATTTT
cdr3_aa: CSISGTSTDTQYF

d_call: TRBD1
clone_size: NA
j_call: TRBJ1-5
v_call: TRBV6-1
cdr3_nt: TGTGCCAGCAGTGGAGGACAGGGGTATTGGCAGCCCCAGCATTTT
cdr3_aa: CASSGGQGYWQPQHF

d_call: NA
clone_size: NA
j_call: TRBJ1-1
v_call: TRBV13
cdr3_nt: TGTGCCAGCAGCTTACACCCGGGGCAGGGGATGAACACTGAAGCTTTCTTT
cdr3_aa: CASSLHPGQGMNTEAFF